The sequence of this T cell receptor beta chain was determined in a study of regulatory T cells in long-lasting Graves disease. Study summary: With positive TSH receptor antibodies and over 5 years of antithyroid drugs, Graves' disease was considered persistent.

Building the TCR beta libraries relied on iRepertoire HTBI primers, and CDR3 regions underwent Arm-PCR. One entry per CDR3 protein results from TCRdb running MiXCR on the multiplex PCR reads. The data show fewer than 450,000 distinct CDR3 sequences, about a fifth seen once. Study observations and caveats: Persistent-disease Graves' patients showed less TCR diversity than new cases.

The CDR3 totals 14 residues. Germline loops: CDR1 MNHEY, CDR2 SMNVEV (reference sequence). Trimming cost V 8 bases and J 3 bases; bases outside gene matches: 10. Time point meaning: persistent/refractory GD, antithyroid drugs over 5 years with positive TRAb. From RNA extracted from PBMCs, the TCR library was made. In the case of this clonotype: As yet, its antigen is unknown.

The V and J genes are TRBV27 and TRBJ2-7; 7 bases line up with TRBD2. This TCR was sampled from a female donor with Graves disease. Specimen: peripheral blood mononuclear cells (PBMCs), collected when the disease was refractory, from a patient treated with antithyroid drugs. CDR3 residues: CASGSPSGVYEQYF. Here the CDR3 DNA reads TGTGCCAGCGGTTCTCCTAGCGGAGTCTACGAGCAGTACTTC.